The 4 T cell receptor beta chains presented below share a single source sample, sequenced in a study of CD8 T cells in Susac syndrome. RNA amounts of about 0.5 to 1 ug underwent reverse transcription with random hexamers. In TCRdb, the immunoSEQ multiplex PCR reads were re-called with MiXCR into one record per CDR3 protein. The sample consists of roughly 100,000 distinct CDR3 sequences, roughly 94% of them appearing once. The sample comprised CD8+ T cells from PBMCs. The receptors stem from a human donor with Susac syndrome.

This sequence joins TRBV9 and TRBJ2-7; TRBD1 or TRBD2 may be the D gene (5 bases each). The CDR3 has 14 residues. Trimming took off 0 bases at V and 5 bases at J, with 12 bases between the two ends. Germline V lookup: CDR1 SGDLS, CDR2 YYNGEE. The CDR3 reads CASSVGGGNDEQYF. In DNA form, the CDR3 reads TGTGCCAGCAGCGTAGGTGGGGGTAACGACGAGCAGTACTTC.

CDR3 sequence: CASSFDTPFTDTQYF. The CDR3 nucleotides are TGTGCCAGCAGCTTCGACACACCATTCACAGATACGCAGTATTTT. This rearrangement joins TRBV12-3 or TRBV12-4 to TRBJ2-3; D is uncertain. This CDR3 contains 15 residues. V was pared by 6 bases and J by 2 bases, with 15 bases between.

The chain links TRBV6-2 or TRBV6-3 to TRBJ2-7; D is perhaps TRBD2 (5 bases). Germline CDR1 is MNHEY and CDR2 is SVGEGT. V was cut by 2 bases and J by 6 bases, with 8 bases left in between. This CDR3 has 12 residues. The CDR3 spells CASSYAGGEQYF. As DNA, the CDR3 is TGTGCCAGCAGTTACGCGGGTGGCGAGCAGTACTTC.

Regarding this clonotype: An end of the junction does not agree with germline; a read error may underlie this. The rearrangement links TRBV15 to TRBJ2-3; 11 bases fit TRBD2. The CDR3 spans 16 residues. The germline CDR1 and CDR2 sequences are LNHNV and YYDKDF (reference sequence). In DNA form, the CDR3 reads TGTGCCACCAGCGGAGAGGGGACTAGCGGTACAGATACGCAGTATTTT. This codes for CATSGEGTSGTDTQYF.